Presented here are 23 T cell receptor beta chains from one specimen sequenced in a study of T cells in Graves' hyperthyroidism and ophthalmopathy. Amplification of TCR beta CDR3 regions was performed using RNA transcripts as template. A set of HTBI primers served as the primers for a first-round RT-PCR of the TCR CDR3. TCRdb re-called the multiplex PCR reads with MiXCR, one entry per CDR3 protein. The sample lists 550,000 to 650,000 distinct CDR3 sequences, over 11% occurring once. The specimen sequenced was blood. Receptors originate from a woman in her 30s with Graves' hyperthyroidism that later progressed to Graves' ophthalmopathy.

The rearrangement uses TRBV19 and TRBJ2-5; 11 nucleotides align to TRBD2. Germline V gene sequence: CDR1 LNHDA, CDR2 SQIVND (reference sequence). CDR3 length: 15 residues. V shed 3 bases, J shed 4 bases, and the junction held 4 bases outside the gene matches. The CDR3 bases are TGTGCCAGTAGTATTGGTAGCGGGAGGGCAGAGACCCAGTACTTC. As protein: CASSIGSGRAETQYF.

This chain connects TRBV11-3 to TRBJ2-1, with D perhaps TRBD2 (6 bases). The CDR3 runs 9 residues. V dropped 9 bases and J dropped 10 bases, with 7 bases sitting between them. Germline values: CDR1 SGHNT, CDR2 YENEEA. The CDR3, as DNA: TGTGCCAGTGGGGGGGAGCAGTTCTTC. It specifies CASGGEQFF.

This clonotype was recorded a few times. This chain links TRBV5-1 with TRBJ1-1; D is undetermined. Germline assignment: CDR1 SGHRS and CDR2 YFSETQ. Trimming cost V 5 bases and J 0 bases, with 8 bases left between them. There are 13 residues in the CDR3. This chain's CDR3 is CASREEMNTEAFF. CDR3 nucleotide sequence: TGCGCCAGCAGGGAAGAGATGAACACTGAAGCTTTCTTT.

This chain uses TRBV5-1 with TRBJ2-7; perhaps TRBD1 as D (6 bases). V shed 0 bases and J shed 5 bases, with 15 bases lying between them. Germline CDR1 reads SGHRS; CDR2 reads YFSETQ. This CDR3 has 15 residues. The DNA of the CDR3 is TGCGCCAGCAGCTTGGGTGGGGGCGATGGGGACGAGCAGTACTTC. This gives the protein CASSLGGGDGDEQYF.

V usage is TRBV30 and J usage is TRBJ2-1; possible D gene TRBD1, 5 bases. The CDR3 loop spans 14 amino acids. The V end lost 1 base, the J end lost 2 bases, and 9 bases lay between the germline ends. Per germline, CDR1 GTSNPN and CDR2 SVGIG (reference sequence). CDR3 region: CAWSGKGAYNEQFF. CDR3 nucleotides: TGTGCCTGGAGTGGTAAAGGGGCCTACAATGAGCAGTTCTTC.

This clonotype was counted ten times or more. The chain recombines TRBV5-5 with TRBJ2-1; 8 nucleotides match TRBD1. The CDR3 is made up of 11 amino acids. V shed 9 bases, J shed 4 bases, and the junction held 0 bases outside the gene matches. CDR1 and CDR2 (germline): SGHKS, YYEKEE (reference sequence). This CDR3 is CANRGYNEQFF. The CDR3 DNA reads TGTGCCAACAGGGGGTACAATGAGCAGTTCTTC.

This clonotype has at least ten counts. The rearrangement joins TRBV7-9 to TRBJ1-5; 8 bases agree with TRBD1. The germline V gene has CDR1 SEHNR and CDR2 FQNEAQ (reference sequence). This CDR3 contains 14 residues. V lost 5 bases to trimming and J lost 3 bases; unmatched junction nucleotides: 3. CDR3: CASSTDRDNQPQHF. CDR3 nucleotide sequence: TGTGCCAGCAGCACGGACAGGGACAATCAGCCCCAGCATTTT.

The sample holds one count of this clonotype. Possible read error: a much larger clone is one base away. This chain links TRBV3-1 with TRBJ2-1; either TRBD1 or TRBD2 may fit D (5 bases each). The CDR3 is made up of 13 amino acids. Germline V gene sequence: CDR1 LGHDT, CDR2 YNNKEL (reference sequence). The CDR3 DNA reads as TGTGCCCGCAGCCAAGGGACCCACAATGAGCAGTTCTTC. Protein product: CARSQGTHNEQFF.

This clonotype was detected a few times. CDR3 DNA: TGCGCCAGCAGCCCCGGGGGGGTAGCGGGAGACGAGCAGTTCTTC. Residues: CASSPGGVAGDEQFF. The chain employs TRBV5-1 and TRBJ2-1; 9 bases match TRBD2. CDR3 length: 15 residues. Per germline, CDR1 SGHRS and CDR2 YFSETQ. The ends lost 4 bases at V and 10 bases at J; junction bases unmatched: 12.

This clonotype was detected a few times. This may be a read error, as it is one base from a much larger clone. The CDR3 carries no conserved terminal phenylalanine or tryptophan, so it likely arises from a read error. This sequence joins TRBV12-3 or TRBV12-4 and TRBJ1-5; D possibly corresponds to TRBD1 (5 bases). The CDR3 consists of 15 residues. The V and J ends lost 6 bases and 2 bases respectively, with 14 bases between them. The CDR3 DNA reads as TGTGCCAGCAGCTGGAGAGGGGCGGGCAATCAGCCCCAGCATCTT. Its protein is CASSWRGAGNQPQHL.

This clonotype was detected a few times. V is TRBV29-1 and J is TRBJ1-6; 7 nucleotides agree with TRBD1. Germline CDR1 and CDR2: SQVTM and ANQGSEA. The CDR3 extends over 13 amino acids. J lost 7 bases, V lost 6 bases, and 6 bases had no gene match. CDR3 DNA: TGCAGCGTGAAGATACAGGGGAATTCACCCCTCCACTTT. Its translation is CSVKIQGNSPLHF.

This clonotype was recorded at least ten times. The rearrangement uses TRBV7-2 and TRBJ2-7; D might be TRBD2 (6 bases). CDR3 size: 16 residues. With 0 bases removed from V and 2 bases from J, the gap between germline ends came to 14 bases. Germline V gives CDR1 SGHTA, CDR2 FQGNSA. The CDR3 region is CASSLAGLLDTYEQYF. CDR3 DNA sequence: TGTGCCAGCAGCTTAGCCGGACTACTAGATACCTACGAGCAGTACTTC. The complete variable domain, with remaining parts taken from reference TRBV7-2 and TRBJ2-7, reads GAGVSQSPSNKVTEKGKDVELRCDPISGHTALYWYRQSLGQGLEFLIYFQGNSAPDKSGLPSDRFSAERTGGSVSTLTIQRTQQEDSAVYLCASSLAGLLDTYEQYFGPGTRLTVT.

The sample holds many counts of this clonotype. The rearrangement uses TRBV6-5 and TRBJ1-6; TRBD1 might be the D (5 bases). CDR1 is MNHEY and CDR2 is SVGAGI in the germline V gene. Trimming pared 2 bases from V and 9 bases from J, leaving 17 bases between. The CDR3 spans 16 residues. The CDR3 DNA reads as TGTGCCAGCAGTTACCCCCGGGACCCTGGGCGTTCACCCCTCCACTTT. Translated: CASSYPRDPGRSPLHF.

This clonotype has ten or more counts. For the CDR3, the DNA is TGTGCTAGTGGCCCCCGGACAGGGGTCGGCAATGAGCAGTTCTTC. The encoded protein is CASGPRTGVGNEQFF. This chain joins TRBV12-5 and TRBJ2-1; 9 positions match TRBD1. The V segment lost 6 bases and the J segment 6 bases; nucleotides outside the gene matches: 9. The V gene's germline CDR1 is LGHNT and CDR2 FRNRAP. The CDR3 spans 15 residues.

The V call is TRBV7-9, the J call TRBJ1-5, with D possibly matching TRBD1 (6 bases). The CDR3 length is 18 residues. V dropped 5 bases and J dropped 2 bases, with 22 bases sitting between them. Germline-derived CDR1 and CDR2 are SEHNR and FQNEAQ (reference sequence). The CDR3 is CASSPHGNGGSRNQPQHF. The DNA for the CDR3 is TGTGCCAGCAGCCCGCACGGAAACGGGGGCAGCCGCAATCAGCCCCAGCATTTT.

In its sample, this clonotype was seen a few times. The rearrangement joins TRBV12-3 or TRBV12-4 to TRBJ1-2, with 10 bases lining up with TRBD1. With 4 bases clipped from V and 3 bases from J, the junction kept 8 bases outside the gene matches. The CDR3 is made up of 16 amino acids. The DNA for the CDR3 is TGTGCCAGCAGTTCGTTTGGGACAGGGGCCTACTATGGCTACACCTTC. It yields the protein CASSSFGTGAYYGYTF.

This clonotype has a count of ten or more. The J gene is TRBJ1-2, the V gene TRBV2, with D unresolved. CDR3 size: 12 residues. Looked up from germline, CDR1 is SNHLY and CDR2 is FYNNEI. The V gene lost 5 bases and the J gene lost 4 bases, with 8 bases spanning the gap. The CDR3 loop reads CASSPSRYGYTF. The CDR3 coding sequence is TGTGCCAGCAGTCCCAGTCGCTATGGCTACACCTTC.

This clonotype has ten or more counts. This chain connects TRBV18 to TRBJ2-7; D is undetermined. The V gene lost 6 bases and the J gene lost 5 bases, with 11 bases spanning the gap. From germline, CDR1 is KGHSH and CDR2 LQKENI. The CDR3 runs to 12 residues. The CDR3 protein is CASSPASNEQYF. DNA of the CDR3: TGTGCCAGCTCTCCGGCCTCGAACGAGCAGTACTTC. Looking up the rest from reference TRBV18 and TRBJ2-7 gives the full variable domain: NAGVMQNPRHLVRRRGQEARLRCSPMKGHSHVYWYRQLPEEGLKFMVYLQKENIIDESGMPKERFSAEFPKEGPSILRIQQVVRGDSAAYFCASSPASNEQYFGPGTRLTVT.

Many counts were recorded for this clonotype. This rearrangement joins TRBV20-1 to TRBJ2-3; D remains ambiguous. The germline gives CDR1 DFQATT, CDR2 SNEGSKA (reference sequence). V shed 5 bases and J shed 3 bases, with 24 bases lying between them. This CDR3 comprises 17 residues. Here the CDR3 reads CSASDTATFVGTDTQYF. In nucleotides, the CDR3 is TGCAGTGCTTCTGACACAGCTACGTTCGTGGGAACAGATACGCAGTATTTT.

This clonotype was detected many times. The V call is TRBV6-2 or TRBV6-3, the J call TRBJ1-6; D uncertain. This CDR3 region has 15 residues. V gave up 6 bases and J gave up 5 bases, with 14 bases separating them. Germline CDR1 MNHEY, CDR2 SVGEGT. Written as DNA, the CDR3 is TGTGCCAGCAGCCGAAGGACTGATAATAATTCACCCCTCCACTTT. It translates to CASSRRTDNNSPLHF.

This clonotype was counted at least ten times. The chain carries TRBV2 and TRBJ2-7; the match to TRBD1 covers 8 bases. With 6 bases clipped from V and 1 base from J, the junction kept 5 bases outside the gene matches. The germline gives CDR1 SNHLY, CDR2 FYNNEI. The CDR3 has 14 amino acids. The CDR3 nucleotides are TGTGCCAGCAGGGAGACAGGGGTTTCCTACGAGCAGTACTTC. Its protein is CASRETGVSYEQYF.

In this sample, this clonotype turned up many times. This sequence joins TRBV7-2 and TRBJ2-7; 8 nucleotides agree with TRBD1. CDR1 SGHTA and CDR2 FQGNSA come from the germline V gene. The J segment lost 5 bases and the V segment lost 7 bases, leaving 13 bases of the junction unmatched. CDR3 length equals 15 residues. CDR3 DNA: TGTGCCAGCACCAAACCCCGAACGACAGGGGACGAGCAGTACTTC. Translated: CASTKPRTTGDEQYF.

This clonotype showed up many times. The chain links TRBV20-1 to TRBJ2-7; D remains unclear. V lost 0 bases to trimming and J lost 4 bases, with 13 bases between them. The CDR3 loop spans 14 amino acids. The germline CDR1 and CDR2 sequences are DFQATT and SNEGSKA (reference sequence). The chain's CDR3 is CSARDQRLPYEQYF. The CDR3, as DNA: TGCAGTGCTAGAGACCAAAGGTTACCTTACGAGCAGTACTTC.